The 13 T cell receptor beta chains reported below all come from one sample, sequenced in a study of cytomegalovirus exposure and HLA in healthy donors. Primers: 60 Vbeta forward and 13 Jbeta reverse. Repertoires were generated with immunoSEQ multiplex PCR, while TCRdb's copy carries only in-frame clones and drops some. The sample carries under 300,000 clones, about 66% recorded once. The sample consisted of PBMCs. The receptors were gathered from a female donor in good health and CMV-seronegative.

The V call is TRBV9, the J call TRBJ2-7, with TRBD1 matching 8 bases. Trimming took 3 bases from V and 5 from J; bases not matched to a gene: 7. CDR3 length: 14 amino acids. Per germline, CDR1 SGDLS and CDR2 YYNGEE. The CDR3 DNA follows: TGTGCCAGCAGCGGGACAGGGCTGTTCAACGAGCAGTACTTC. As protein: CASSGTGLFNEQYF.

The J gene is TRBJ2-7, the V gene TRBV7-2, with D uncertain. The CDR3 runs 13 residues. V dropped 5 bases and J dropped 0 bases, with 8 bases sitting between them. From germline, CDR1 is SGHTA and CDR2 FQGNSA. The CDR3 DNA reads TGTGCCAGCAGCGTTCTTAACTCCTACGAGCAGTACTTC. Residues: CASSVLNSYEQYF.

The CDR3 nucleotides read TGCGCCAGCAGCCAAGAGCCAGGGGCGAGGGCAACTAATGAAAAACTGTTTTTT. It specifies CASSQEPGARATNEKLFF. The genes are TRBV4-1 and TRBJ1-4, with a weak D call TRBD1 (6 bases). The germline gives CDR1 MGHRA, CDR2 YSYEKL. V was pared by 0 bases and J by 0 bases, with 14 bases between. CDR3 length equals 18 residues.

The V and J genes are TRBV18 and TRBJ2-7; TRBD2 is a possible D gene (5 bases). Germline lookup yields CDR1 KGHSH and CDR2 LQKENI. V was cut by 6 bases and J by 6 bases, with 15 bases left in between. The CDR3 spans 13 residues. The CDR3 reads CASSPKSSGEQYF. The CDR3 bases are TGTGCCAGCTCGCCGAAGTCGAGCGGCGAGCAGTACTTC.

This chain uses TRBV5-1 with TRBJ2-5; the match to TRBD2 covers 7 bases. The germline V gene has CDR1 SGHRS and CDR2 YFSETQ. Trimming removed 2 bases from V and 5 bases from J; junction bases left unmatched: 9. This CDR3 contains 15 residues. Here the CDR3 reads CASSLGRGDSETQYF. CDR3 DNA: TGCGCCAGCAGCTTAGGGAGGGGCGATTCGGAGACCCAGTACTTC.

This clone was seen a single time. The chain employs TRBV30 and TRBJ1-2; D may be TRBD1 (6 bases). The CDR3 covers 12 residues. V was shortened by 5 bases and J by 5 bases, with 12 bases between the two germline ends. Germline values: CDR1 GTSNPN, CDR2 SVGIG (reference sequence). The CDR3 spells CAWGAGTYGYTF. CDR3 nucleotide sequence: TGTGCCTGGGGTGCCGGGACATATGGCTACACCTTC.

The gene calls are TRBV4-1 and TRBJ2-7, with 7 bases aligning to TRBD2. Trimming took 3 bases from V and 2 from J; bases not matched to a gene: 7. CDR3 length: 15 amino acids. CDR1 MGHRA and CDR2 YSYEKL come from the germline V gene. CDR3 sequence reads: CASSQTGRDPYEQYF. In nucleotides, the CDR3 is TGCGCCAGCAGCCAGACGGGGAGGGACCCCTACGAGCAGTACTTC.

This chain's CDR3 is CASSLTAGNTEAFF. The CDR3 coding sequence is TGTGCCAGCAGCTTGACTGCGGGGAACACTGAAGCTTTCTTT. The V and J genes are TRBV5-5 and TRBJ1-1, with D unclear. V gave up 1 base and J gave up 1 base, with 8 bases separating them. The CDR3 extends over 14 amino acids. Germline values: CDR1 SGHKS, CDR2 YYEKEE (reference sequence). The variable domain in full, completed from reference TRBV5-5 and TRBJ1-1, reads DAGVTQSPTHLIKTRGQQVTLRCSPISGHKSVSWYQQVLGQGPQFIFQYYEKEERGRGNFPDRFSARQFPNYSSELNVNALLLGDSALYLCASSLTAGNTEAFFGQGTRLTVV.

V gene TRBV28 combines with J gene TRBJ2-7; 10 positions agree with TRBD1. Looked up from germline, CDR1 is MDHEN and CDR2 is SYDVKM. The CDR3 is 18 amino acids. V shed 3 bases, J shed 2 bases, and the junction held 13 bases outside the gene matches. CDR3 DNA: TGTGCCAGCAGTTTGGGGGGGACAGGGGAAATTATCACCTACGAGCAGTACTTC. This gives the protein CASSLGGTGEIITYEQYF.

The V call is TRBV5-1, the J call TRBJ2-5, with 12 positions matching TRBD1. The V segment lost 4 bases and the J segment 6 bases; nucleotides outside the gene matches: 7. This CDR3 has 15 residues. Germline assignment: CDR1 SGHRS and CDR2 YFSETQ. As DNA, the CDR3 is TGCGCCAGCAGCCCCGGGACAGGGGGCAGGAAGACCCAGTACTTC. It specifies CASSPGTGGRKTQYF.

The chain joins TRBV4-2 to TRBJ2-3, with no clear D. Germline V gene data show CDR1 as LGHNA and CDR2 as YNFKEQ. V lost 4 bases and J 1 base, leaving 9 bases between the germline ends. CDR3 length: 14 amino acids. The CDR3 loop is CASSLAQGTDTQYF. The CDR3 coding sequence is TGTGCCAGCAGCCTGGCGCAGGGCACAGATACGCAGTATTTT.

This chain joins TRBV18 and TRBJ2-7, with 12 bases fitting TRBD2. Germline CDR1 KGHSH, CDR2 LQKENI. CDR3 length equals 15 residues. With V trimmed by 1 base and J by 3 bases, 1 base remained unmatched. The CDR3: CASSPQGLAGYEQYF. In DNA form, the CDR3 reads TGTGCCAGCTCACCACAGGGACTAGCGGGCTACGAGCAGTACTTC.

About this clone: One end of the junction does not line up with germline, which may come from a read error. This chain uses TRBV7-9 with TRBJ1-1; 8 bases match TRBD1. Germline V gene data show CDR1 as SEHNR and CDR2 as FQNEAQ (reference sequence). The CDR3 has 15 residues. The CDR3, as DNA: TGTTCCAGCAGCTTAGCAGGGGGCATGAACACTGAAGCTTTCTTT. Protein: CSSSLAGGMNTEAFF.